The subject of this entry is one T cell receptor (beta chain). This clonotype was seen repeatedly, ten times or more. Its antigen is not yet known. No quality values exist for individual bases; no much larger clone is one base distant. This sample is part of a study of T cell repertoires in cytomegalovirus infection (dated 2019 in TCRdb). Concerning the study at large: The HLA type of each donor mattered for the analysis, because public TCR beta signatures pointed to carriage of CMV infection along with the matching HLA type. Results the study describes overall, beyond this receptor: The ex vivo response was dominated by HLA-C-restricted CMV-specific TCR beta clonotypes, which also provided the single most frequent clonotype in two of eight donors. Carriers of CMV infection plus the relevant HLA type were discriminated by the cumulative frequency of public TCR beta family members in the study cohort and in an independent roughly 400-donor cohort.

The germline V gene (reference sequence) supplies CDR1 DFQATT and CDR2 SNEGSKA. The CDR3 goes from the cysteine to the phenylalanine over 13 residues. Left in the record is the CDR3 DNA by itself, 39 bases read in frame from the first base. Trimming leaves V shorter by 6 bases and J shorter by 1 base, with the junction holding 4 bases beyond the gene matches. The listed sequencing device is Illumina HiSeq 1500. Clones were called with MiXCR by TCRdb after fastp trimmed the public reads at Q25, and only in-frame beta chains were retained. Entries that share a CDR3 protein sequence are merged under the most common genes and DNA. This sample is represented by about 250,000 distinct CDR3 sequences; roughly 6.5% of them were singletons. Around 6.5% of the sample rests with the top ten.

The receptor was derived from a human donor in good health (CMV status not recorded). Some clones in this sample may be carry-over from other donors' samples. The specimen sequenced was PBMCs. The sequence joins TRBV20-1 to TRBJ1-2, with 8 bases matching TRBD1. The CDR3 corresponds to CSAWTGNNYGYTF. The DNA is TGCAGTGCCTGGACAGGGAATAACTATGGCTACACCTTC.